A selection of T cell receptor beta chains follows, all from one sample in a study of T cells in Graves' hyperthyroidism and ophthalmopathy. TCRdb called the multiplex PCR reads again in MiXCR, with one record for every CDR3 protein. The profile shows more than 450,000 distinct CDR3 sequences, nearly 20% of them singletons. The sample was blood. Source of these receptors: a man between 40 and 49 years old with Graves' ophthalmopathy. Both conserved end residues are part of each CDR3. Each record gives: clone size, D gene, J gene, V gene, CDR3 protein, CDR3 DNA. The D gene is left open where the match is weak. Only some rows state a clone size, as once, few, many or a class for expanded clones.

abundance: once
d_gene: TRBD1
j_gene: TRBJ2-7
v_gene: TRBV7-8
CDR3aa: CASQGAQSYEQYF
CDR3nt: TGTGCCAGCCAGGGGGCTCAGTCATACGAGCAGTACTTC

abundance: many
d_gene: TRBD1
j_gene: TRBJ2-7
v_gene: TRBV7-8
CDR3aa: CASSLGAQGASYEQYF
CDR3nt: TGTGCCAGCAGCTTGGGGGCACAGGGGGCTTCCTACGAGCAGTACTTC

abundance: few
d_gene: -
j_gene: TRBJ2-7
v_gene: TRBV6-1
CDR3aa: CASSDTSKQYF
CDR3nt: TGTGCCAGCAGTGATACAAGTAAGCAGTACTTC

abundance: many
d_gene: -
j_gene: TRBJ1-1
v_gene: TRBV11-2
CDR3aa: CASSLVRDTNTEAFF
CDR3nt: TGTGCCAGCAGCTTAGTACGGGACACGAACACTGAAGCTTTCTTT

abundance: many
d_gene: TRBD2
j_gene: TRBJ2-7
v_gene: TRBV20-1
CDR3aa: CSARGAGVYEQYF
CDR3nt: TGCAGTGCTAGAGGGGCGGGAGTGTACGAGCAGTACTTC

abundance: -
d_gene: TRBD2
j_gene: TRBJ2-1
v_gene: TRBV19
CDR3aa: CASSTSPSGSLYNEQFF
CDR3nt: TGTGCCAGTAGTACCTCACCTAGCGGGAGCCTCTACAATGAGCAGTTCTTC

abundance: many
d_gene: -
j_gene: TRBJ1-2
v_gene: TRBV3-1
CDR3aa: CASSQDRRAGAGYTF
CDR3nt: TGTGCCAGCAGCCAAGATCGTCGGGCAGGGGCAGGCTACACCTTC

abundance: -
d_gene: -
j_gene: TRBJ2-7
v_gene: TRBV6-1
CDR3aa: CASNSGPHSYEQYF
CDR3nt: TGTGCCAGCAACTCGGGACCTCACTCCTACGAGCAGTACTTC

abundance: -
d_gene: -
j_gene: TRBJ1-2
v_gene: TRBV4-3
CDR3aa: CASSQVSLTGDGYTF
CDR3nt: TGCGCCAGCAGCCAAGTATCCCTAACTGGGGATGGCTACACCTTC

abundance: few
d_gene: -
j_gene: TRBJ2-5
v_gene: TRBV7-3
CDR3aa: CASAIGGRETQYF
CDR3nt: TGTGCCAGCGCGATCGGGGGCCGAGAGACCCAGTACTTC

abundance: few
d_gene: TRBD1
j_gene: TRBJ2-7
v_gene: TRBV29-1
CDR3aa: CSVGDRDYEQYF
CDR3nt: TGCAGCGTTGGGGACAGGGACTACGAGCAGTACTTC

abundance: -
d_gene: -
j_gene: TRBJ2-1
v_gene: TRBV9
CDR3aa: CASSVALTRYEGEQFF
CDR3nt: TGTGCCAGCAGCGTAGCTCTAACTAGGTACGAGGGTGAGCAGTTCTTC

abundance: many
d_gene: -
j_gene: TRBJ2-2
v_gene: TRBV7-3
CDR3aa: CASSLTLGGAGTGELFF
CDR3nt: TGTGCCAGCAGCTTAACACTGGGGGGCGCTGGGACCGGGGAGCTGTTTTTT

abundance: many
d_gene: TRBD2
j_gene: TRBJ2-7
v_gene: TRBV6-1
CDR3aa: CASSKVTSGTYEQYF
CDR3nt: TGTGCCAGCAGTAAGGTCACTAGCGGCACCTACGAGCAGTACTTC

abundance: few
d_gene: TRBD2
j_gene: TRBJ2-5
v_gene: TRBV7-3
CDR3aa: CASSLPPELAGGPGTQYF
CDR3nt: TGTGCCAGCAGCTTGCCCCCCGAACTAGCGGGGGGGCCAGGGACCCAGTACTTC

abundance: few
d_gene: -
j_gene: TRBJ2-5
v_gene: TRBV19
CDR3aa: CASTNSPGPQETQYF
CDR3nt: TGTGCCAGCACCAATAGTCCGGGTCCACAAGAGACCCAGTACTTC

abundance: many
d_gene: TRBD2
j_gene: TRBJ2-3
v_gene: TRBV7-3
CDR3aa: CASSLTRASGDTQYF
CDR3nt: TGTGCCAGCAGCTTAACGAGGGCTAGCGGGGATACGCAGTATTTT

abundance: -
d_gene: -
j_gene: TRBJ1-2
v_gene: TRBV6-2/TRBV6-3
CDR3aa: CASTPDGANYGYTF
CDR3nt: TGTGCCAGCACCCCGGACGGAGCTAACTATGGCTACACCTTC

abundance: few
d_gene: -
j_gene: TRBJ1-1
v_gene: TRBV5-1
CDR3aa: CASSPGGWMDEAFF
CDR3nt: TGCGCCAGCAGCCCGGGGGGCTGGATGGATGAAGCTTTCTTT

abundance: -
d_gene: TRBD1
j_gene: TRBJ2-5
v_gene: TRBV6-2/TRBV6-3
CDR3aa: CASSYSDRGGETQYF
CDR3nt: TGTGCCAGCAGTTACTCGGACAGGGGGGGAGAGACCCAGTACTTC

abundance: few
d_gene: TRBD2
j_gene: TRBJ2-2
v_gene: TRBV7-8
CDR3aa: CASSSKMGGSGELFF
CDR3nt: TGTGCCAGCAGCTCCAAGATGGGGGGGAGCGGGGAGCTGTTTTTT

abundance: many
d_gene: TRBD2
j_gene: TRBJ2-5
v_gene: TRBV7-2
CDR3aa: CASSLVALAGALEETQYF
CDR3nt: TGTGCCAGCAGCTTAGTGGCACTAGCGGGAGCCCTGGAAGAGACCCAGTACTTC